These 21 T cell receptor beta chains came from one sample sequenced in a study of cytomegalovirus exposure and HLA in healthy donors. PCR involved 60 Vbeta and 13 Jbeta primers. TCRdb keeps only in-frame clones here, not all; method: immunoSEQ multiplex PCR. The data contain about 110,000 clones, around 77% of them singletons. Sequencing was carried out using PBMCs. Receptor source: a woman between 35 and 50 years old in good health and CMV-seropositive.

The V and J genes are TRBV18 and TRBJ2-2, with D perhaps TRBD1 (5 bases). CDR3 size: 15 residues. Germline values: CDR1 KGHSH, CDR2 LQKENI. V shed 1 base and J shed 3 bases, with 9 bases lying between them. The CDR3 region is CASSPLQGDTGELFF. The CDR3, as DNA: TGTGCCAGCTCACCACTTCAGGGTGACACCGGGGAGCTGTTTTTT.

The chain employs TRBV27 and TRBJ2-7, with 8 positions matching TRBD1. Unmatched junction bases numbered 2, after V lost 2 bases and J lost 2 bases. The CDR3 sequence is 14 residues long. Per germline, CDR1 MNHEY and CDR2 SMNVEV (reference sequence). DNA of the CDR3: TGTGCCAGCAGTTTAGGCAGGGGGCCCTACGAGCAGTACTTC. Its protein is CASSLGRGPYEQYF.

For the CDR3, the DNA is TGTGCCAGCAGCCCGTACAGGGCTGGAAACACCATATATTTT. Amino acids: CASSPYRAGNTIYF. V and J are TRBV5-6 and TRBJ1-3, with TRBD1 as a possible D gene (6 bases). Per the germline V gene, CDR1 is SGHDT and CDR2 is YYEEEE. V dropped 4 bases and J dropped 2 bases, with 10 bases sitting between them. The CDR3 runs to 14 residues.

There are a few counts of this clone. V is TRBV18 and J is TRBJ2-4; D ambiguous. The germline CDR1 and CDR2 sequences are KGHSH and LQKENI. CDR3 size: 12 residues. V lost 6 bases to trimming and J lost 16 bases, with 19 bases between them. The CDR3, as DNA: TGTGCCAGCTCCCGCCCCCCCGAGCTTGAATACTTC. Translation gives CASSRPPELEYF.

This clone turned up a few times. The V and J genes are TRBV27 and TRBJ1-5; TRBD1 agrees at 8 bases. CDR3 length equals 13 residues. The germline V gene has CDR1 MNHEY and CDR2 SMNVEV (reference sequence). V was pared by 8 bases and J by 7 bases, with 7 bases of the junction left unmatched. The CDR3 DNA reads TGTGCCAGCTCCCCGGACAGGGAACAGCCCCAGCATTTT. Its translation is CASSPDREQPQHF.

Concerning this clone: At one of its ends the junction is not consistent with the germline gene, which may arise from a read error. The genes are TRBV7-7 and TRBJ2-2; 7 bases are shared with TRBD1. The CDR3 spans 15 residues. From germline, CDR1 is SSHAT and CDR2 FNYEAQ (reference sequence). The CDR3 region has the DNA TGTGCTAGCAACCATCGACAGGGCCTTGGAGGGGAGCTGTTTTTT. It encodes CASNHRQGLGGELFF.

This clone was seen only once. V and J are TRBV7-9 and TRBJ1-5; 7 bases fit TRBD1. V was clipped by 5 bases and J by 7 bases; unmatched bases: 11. The CDR3 length is 15 residues. The germline CDR1 and CDR2 sequences are SEHNR and FQNEAQ (reference sequence). DNA of the CDR3: TGTGCCAGCAGCCCCGGGAGGGGGCGGGGGCAGCCCCAGCATTTT. Protein sequence: CASSPGRGRGQPQHF.

This sequence joins TRBV18 and TRBJ1-3; D call uncertain. V lost 0 bases and J lost 0, with 12 bases in between. Looked up from germline, CDR1 is KGHSH and CDR2 is LQKENI. The CDR3 runs to 17 residues. CDR3 nucleotides: TGTGCCAGCTCACCACCGTCCCTCCTATTCTCTGGAAACACCATATATTTT. Translating gives CASSPPSLLFSGNTIYF.

V gene TRBV2 combines with J gene TRBJ2-7; perhaps TRBD1 as D (6 bases). Germline CDR1 and CDR2: SNHLY and FYNNEI. V was clipped by 6 bases and J by 0 bases, with 15 bases between them. The CDR3 is 15 amino acids. The chain's CDR3 is CASRPTDRNSYEQYF. CDR3 bases: TGTGCCAGCAGACCAACCGACAGGAACTCCTACGAGCAGTACTTC.

This chain links TRBV5-1 with TRBJ2-3; 14 bases map to TRBD2. V was clipped by 2 bases and J by 0 bases; unmatched bases: 8. The germline V gene has CDR1 SGHRS and CDR2 YFSETQ. This CDR3 has 19 residues. CDR3 in amino acids: CASSFGGGTSGSSTDTQYF. CDR3 nucleotide sequence: TGCGCCAGCAGCTTTGGAGGAGGGACTAGCGGGAGTAGCACAGATACGCAGTATTTT.

In this sample, this clone turned up a few times. V usage is TRBV19 and J usage is TRBJ2-7, with D possibly matching TRBD2 (6 bases). With 3 bases removed from V and 2 bases from J, the gap between germline ends came to 17 bases. CDR3 size: 16 residues. Per germline, CDR1 LNHDA and CDR2 SQIVND (reference sequence). CDR3 nucleotides: TGTGCCAGTAGTATGGCCGGGAGAAGGAGTGCCTACGAGCAGTACTTC. This sequence encodes CASSMAGRRSAYEQYF. The complete variable domain, with remaining parts taken from reference TRBV19 and TRBJ2-7, reads DGGITQSPKYLFRKEGQNVTLSCEQNLNHDAMYWYRQDPGQGLRLIYYSQIVNDFQKGDIAEGYSVSREKKESFPLTVTSAQKNPTAFYLCASSMAGRRSAYEQYFGPGTRLTVT.

This chain connects TRBV28 to TRBJ2-3, with 8 bases fitting TRBD2. The CDR3 length is 16 residues. Trimming took 5 bases from V and 6 from J; bases not matched to a gene: 13. Germline lookup yields CDR1 MDHEN and CDR2 SYDVKM. The CDR3 DNA sequence: TGTGCCAGCAGTCCACACGGGGGGGGGCAGGGTGATACGCAGTATTTT. Protein sequence: CASSPHGGGQGDTQYF. Complete variable domain (other parts from reference TRBV28 and TRBJ2-3): DVKVTQSSRYLVKRTGEKVFLECVQDMDHENMFWYRQDPGLGLRLIYFSYDVKMKEKGDIPEGYSVSREKKERFSLILESASTNQTSMYLCASSPHGGGQGDTQYFGPGTRLTVL.

This clone showed up just once. The rearrangement joins TRBV11-3 to TRBJ1-3; the D gene is possibly TRBD1 (6 bases). V lost 4 bases to trimming and J lost 3 bases, with 10 bases between them. CDR1 is SGHNT and CDR2 is YENEEA in the germline V gene. The CDR3 sequence is 14 residues long. The CDR3 DNA follows: TGTGCCAGCAGCTCGACCAGGGGTGGAAACACCATATATTTT. It yields the protein CASSSTRGGNTIYF.

As DNA, the CDR3 is TGCAGCGTAGACCCTGACGGGTGGGGGGGTCAGCCCCAGCATTTT. Translating it yields CSVDPDGWGGQPQHF. V is TRBV29-1 and J is TRBJ1-5; a weak D match, TRBD1 (5 bases). The CDR3 is made up of 15 amino acids. V was shortened by 6 bases and J by 6 bases, with 21 bases between the two germline ends. CDR1 is SQVTM, CDR2 ANQGSEA, per germline.

This clone was observed a handful of times. This chain connects TRBV9 to TRBJ2-1, with 9 positions matching TRBD2. The germline V gene encodes CDR1 SGDLS and CDR2 YYNGEE. There are 17 residues in the CDR3. J lost 4 bases, V lost 4 bases, and 12 bases had no gene match. The CDR3 is CASSPSESSGDYNEQFF. The CDR3 DNA reads as TGTGCCAGCAGCCCATCGGAGTCTAGCGGGGATTACAATGAGCAGTTCTTC.

The J gene is TRBJ1-4, the V gene TRBV9; D is ambiguous. In germline, CDR1 is SGDLS, CDR2 YYNGEE. V was trimmed by 0 bases and J by 8 bases, leaving 14 bases between them. This CDR3 comprises 15 residues. CDR3 loop: CASSVDEEVGEKLFF. CDR3 DNA sequence: TGTGCCAGCAGCGTAGATGAGGAGGTAGGAGAAAAACTGTTTTTT.

The chain links TRBV9 to TRBJ1-2, with TRBD1 matching 7 bases. Germline CDR1 and CDR2: SGDLS and YYNGEE. J gave up 5 bases and V 1 base, and 2 bases lay outside the gene matches. CDR3 length: 13 residues. The CDR3 here is CASSVRQGYGYTF. The CDR3, as DNA: TGTGCCAGCAGCGTAAGACAGGGATATGGCTACACCTTC.

This chain connects TRBV7-8 to TRBJ2-1; 8 bases match TRBD1. Germline V gene lookup returns CDR1 SGHVS and CDR2 FQNEAQ. Trimming at V came to 1 base and at J to 15 bases, leaving 5 bases not matched to a gene. The CDR3 length is 12 residues. Written as DNA, the CDR3 is TGTGCCAGCAGCTTAGGAAGGGGGACAGGGTTCTTC. Encoded protein: CASSLGRGTGFF.

The J gene is TRBJ2-3, the V gene TRBV11-2, with D maybe TRBD2 (6 bases). The CDR3 runs to 16 residues. Per the germline V gene, CDR1 is SGHAT and CDR2 is FQNNGV. V lost 8 bases to trimming and J lost 5 bases, with 23 bases between them. In DNA, the CDR3 is TGTGCCAGCCGACCAATACGGGGGAGTAGTGGAGATACGCAGTATTTT. It codes for CASRPIRGSSGDTQYF. Complete variable domain (other parts from reference TRBV11-2 and TRBJ2-3): EAGVAQSPRYKIIEKRQSVAFWCNPISGHATLYWYQQILGQGPKLLIQFQNNGVVDDSQLPKDRFSAERLKGVDSTLKIQPAKLEDSAVYLCASRPIRGSSGDTQYFGPGTRLTVL.

This clone was observed once. The chain has TRBV5-1 and TRBJ1-5, with 8 bases that match TRBD1. The CDR3 loop spans 14 amino acids. With V trimmed by 4 bases and J by 6 bases, 6 bases remained unmatched. Germline V gene data show CDR1 as SGHRS and CDR2 as YFSETQ. Here the CDR3 reads CASSLDRAGQPQHF. In nucleotides, the CDR3 is TGCGCCAGCAGCCTGGACAGGGCGGGTCAGCCCCAGCATTTT.

The V call is TRBV28, the J call TRBJ1-1; D is ambiguous. The CDR3 has 13 amino acids. The germline CDR1 and CDR2 sequences are MDHEN and SYDVKM. V gave up 6 bases and J gave up 7 bases, with 15 bases separating them. This chain's CDR3 is CASRRIPQSEAFF. The CDR3, as DNA: TGTGCCAGCAGACGAATACCACAGAGTGAAGCTTTCTTT.